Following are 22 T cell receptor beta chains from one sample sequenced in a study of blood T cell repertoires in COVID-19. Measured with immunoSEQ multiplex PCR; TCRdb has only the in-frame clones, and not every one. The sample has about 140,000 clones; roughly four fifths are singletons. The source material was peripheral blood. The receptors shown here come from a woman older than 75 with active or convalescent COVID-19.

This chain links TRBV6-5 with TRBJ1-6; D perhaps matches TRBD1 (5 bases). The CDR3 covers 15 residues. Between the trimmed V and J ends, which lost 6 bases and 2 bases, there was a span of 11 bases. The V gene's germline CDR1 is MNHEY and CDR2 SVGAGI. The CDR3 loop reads CASSGGLPYNSPLHF. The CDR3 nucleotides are TGTGCCAGCAGCGGGGGTCTCCCCTATAATTCACCCCTCCACTTT.

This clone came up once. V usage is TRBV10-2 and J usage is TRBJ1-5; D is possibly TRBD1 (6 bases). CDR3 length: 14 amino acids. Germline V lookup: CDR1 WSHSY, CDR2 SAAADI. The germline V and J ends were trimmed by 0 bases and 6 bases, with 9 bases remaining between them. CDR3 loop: CASSESGQSQPQHF. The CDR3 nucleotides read TGCGCCAGCAGTGAGTCGGGACAAAGTCAGCCCCAGCATTTT.

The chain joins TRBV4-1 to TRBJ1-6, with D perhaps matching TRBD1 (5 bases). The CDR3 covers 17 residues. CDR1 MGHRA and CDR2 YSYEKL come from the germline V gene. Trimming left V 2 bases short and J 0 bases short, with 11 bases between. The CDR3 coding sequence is TGCGCCAGCAGCCAAAGCCCAGGGCTCTCCTATAATTCACCCCTCCACTTT. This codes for CASSQSPGLSYNSPLHF.

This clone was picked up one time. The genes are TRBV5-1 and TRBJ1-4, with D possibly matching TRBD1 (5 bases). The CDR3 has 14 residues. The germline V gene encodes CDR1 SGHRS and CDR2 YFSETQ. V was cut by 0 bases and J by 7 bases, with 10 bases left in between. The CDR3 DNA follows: TGCGCCAGCAGCTTGGCGGGGGTCGGTGAAAAACTGTTTTTT. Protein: CASSLAGVGEKLFF.

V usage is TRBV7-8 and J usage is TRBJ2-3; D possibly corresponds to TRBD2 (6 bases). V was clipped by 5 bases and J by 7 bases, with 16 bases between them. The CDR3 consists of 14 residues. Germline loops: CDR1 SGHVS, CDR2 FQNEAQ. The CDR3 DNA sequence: TGTGCCAGCAGCGCCGCGCGGGAAAGAAATACGCAGTATTTT. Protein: CASSAARERNTQYF.

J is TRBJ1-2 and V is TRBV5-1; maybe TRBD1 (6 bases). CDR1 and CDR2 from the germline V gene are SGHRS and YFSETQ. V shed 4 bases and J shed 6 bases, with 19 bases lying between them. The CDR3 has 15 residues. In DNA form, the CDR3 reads TGCGCCAGCAGCACAAGGGACATCTCGGGGCATGGCTACACCTTC. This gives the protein CASSTRDISGHGYTF.

The CDR3 loop is CASSSRPGTGVNTEAFF. The CDR3 DNA sequence: TGCGCCAGCAGCTCACGTCCCGGGACAGGGGTGAACACTGAAGCTTTCTTT. The gene calls are TRBV5-1 and TRBJ1-1; 10 bases fit TRBD1. The germline CDR1 and CDR2 sequences are SGHRS and YFSETQ. The J segment lost 0 bases and the V segment lost 3 bases, leaving 8 bases of the junction unmatched. The CDR3 loop spans 17 amino acids.

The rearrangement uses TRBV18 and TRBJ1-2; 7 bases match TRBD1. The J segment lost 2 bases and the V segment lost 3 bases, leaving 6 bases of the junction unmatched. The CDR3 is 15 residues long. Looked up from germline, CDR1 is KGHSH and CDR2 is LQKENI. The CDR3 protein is CASSPRQGQNYGYTF. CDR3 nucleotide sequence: TGTGCCAGCTCACCTAGACAGGGACAAAACTATGGCTACACCTTC.

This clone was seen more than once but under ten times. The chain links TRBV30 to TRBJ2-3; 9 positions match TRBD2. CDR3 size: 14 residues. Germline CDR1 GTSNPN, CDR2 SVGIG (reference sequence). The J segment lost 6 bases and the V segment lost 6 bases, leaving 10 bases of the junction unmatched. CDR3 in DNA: TGTGCCTGCGTGCGCGGGGGGGCGTCGGATACGCAGTATTTT. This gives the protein CACVRGGASDTQYF.

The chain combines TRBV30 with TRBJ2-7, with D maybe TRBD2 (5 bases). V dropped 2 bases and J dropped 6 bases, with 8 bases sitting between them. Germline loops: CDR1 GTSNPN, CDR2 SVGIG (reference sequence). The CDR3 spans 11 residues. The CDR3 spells CAWSPSFEQYF. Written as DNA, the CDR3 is TGTGCCTGGAGTCCTAGCTTCGAGCAGTACTTC.

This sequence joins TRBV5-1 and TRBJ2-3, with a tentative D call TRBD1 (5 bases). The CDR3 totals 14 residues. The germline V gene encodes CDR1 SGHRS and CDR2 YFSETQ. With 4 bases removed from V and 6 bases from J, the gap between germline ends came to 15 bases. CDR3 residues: CASSNPIGADTQYF. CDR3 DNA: TGCGCCAGCAGCAACCCGATTGGGGCCGATACGCAGTATTTT.

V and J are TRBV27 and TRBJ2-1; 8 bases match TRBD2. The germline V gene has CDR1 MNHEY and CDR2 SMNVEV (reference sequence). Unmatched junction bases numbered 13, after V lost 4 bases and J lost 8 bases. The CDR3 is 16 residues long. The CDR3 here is CASSSTPGGPYDEQFF. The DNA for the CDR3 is TGTGCCAGCAGTTCAACCCCGGGGGGGCCTTACGATGAGCAGTTCTTC.

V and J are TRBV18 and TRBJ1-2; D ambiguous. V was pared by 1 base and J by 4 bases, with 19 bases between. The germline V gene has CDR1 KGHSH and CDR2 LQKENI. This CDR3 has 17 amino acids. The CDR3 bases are TGTGCCAGCTCACCACTCTTCGCTGGGCTGGATAGCTATGGCTACACCTTC. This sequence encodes CASSPLFAGLDSYGYTF.

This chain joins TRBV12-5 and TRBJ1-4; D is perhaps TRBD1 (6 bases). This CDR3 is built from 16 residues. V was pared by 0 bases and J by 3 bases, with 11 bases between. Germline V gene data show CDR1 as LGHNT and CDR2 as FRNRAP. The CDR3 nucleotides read TGTGCTAGTGGTTTGGTCTTAGGGGGGGCTAATGAAAAACTGTTTTTT. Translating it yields CASGLVLGGANEKLFF.

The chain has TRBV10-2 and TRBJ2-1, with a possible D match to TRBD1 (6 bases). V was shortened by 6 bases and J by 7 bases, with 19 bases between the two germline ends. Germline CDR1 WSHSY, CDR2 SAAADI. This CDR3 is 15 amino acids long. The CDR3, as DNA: TGCGCCAGCAGCCCGACAGGTCGAATCAGAAATGAGCAGTTCTTC. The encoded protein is CASSPTGRIRNEQFF.

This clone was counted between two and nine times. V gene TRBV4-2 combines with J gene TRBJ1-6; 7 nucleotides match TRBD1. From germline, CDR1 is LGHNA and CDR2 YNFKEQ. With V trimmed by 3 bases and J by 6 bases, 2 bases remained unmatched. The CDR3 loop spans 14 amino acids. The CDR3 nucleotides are TGTGCCAGCAGCCAGGGACAGCGTAATTCACCCCTCCACTTT. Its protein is CASSQGQRNSPLHF.

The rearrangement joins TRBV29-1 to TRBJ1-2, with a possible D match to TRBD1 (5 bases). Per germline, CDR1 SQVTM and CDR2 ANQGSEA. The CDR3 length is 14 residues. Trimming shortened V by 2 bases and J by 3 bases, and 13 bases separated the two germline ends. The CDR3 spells CSVERRGRDYGYTF. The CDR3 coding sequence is TGCAGCGTTGAAAGGAGAGGCAGGGACTATGGCTACACCTTC.

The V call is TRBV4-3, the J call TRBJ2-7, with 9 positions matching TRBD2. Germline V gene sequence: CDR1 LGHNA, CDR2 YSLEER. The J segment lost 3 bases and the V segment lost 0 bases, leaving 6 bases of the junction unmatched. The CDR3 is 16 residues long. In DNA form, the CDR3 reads TGCGCCAGCAGCCAAGATAGGTCTAGCGGGGTCTACGAGCAGTACTTC. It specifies CASSQDRSSGVYEQYF.

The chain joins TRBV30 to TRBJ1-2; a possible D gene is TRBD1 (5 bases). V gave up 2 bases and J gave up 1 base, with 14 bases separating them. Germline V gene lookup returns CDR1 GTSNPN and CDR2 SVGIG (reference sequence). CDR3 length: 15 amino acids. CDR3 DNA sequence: TGTGCCTGGAGTTCGTATAGGGGTTATAACTATGGCTACACCTTC. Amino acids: CAWSSYRGYNYGYTF.

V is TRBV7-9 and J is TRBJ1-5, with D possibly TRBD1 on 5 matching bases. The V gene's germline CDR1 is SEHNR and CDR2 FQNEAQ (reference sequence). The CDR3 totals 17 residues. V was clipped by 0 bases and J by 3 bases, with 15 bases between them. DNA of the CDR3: TGTGCCAGCAGCTTAGCTCAGGGTGGGGAATACAATCAGCCCCAGCATTTT. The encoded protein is CASSLAQGGEYNQPQHF.

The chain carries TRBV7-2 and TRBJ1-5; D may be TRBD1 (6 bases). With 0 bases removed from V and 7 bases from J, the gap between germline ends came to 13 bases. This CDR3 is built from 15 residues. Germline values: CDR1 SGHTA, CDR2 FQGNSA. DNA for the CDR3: TGTGCCAGCAGCTTAGCCCAGGGGATGGGACAGCCCCAGCATTTT. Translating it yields CASSLAQGMGQPQHF.

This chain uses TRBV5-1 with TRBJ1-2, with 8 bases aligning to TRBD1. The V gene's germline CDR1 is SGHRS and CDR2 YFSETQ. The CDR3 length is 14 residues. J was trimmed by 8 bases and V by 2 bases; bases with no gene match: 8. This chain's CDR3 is CASSFTGTGRGYTF. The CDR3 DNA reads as TGCGCCAGCAGCTTTACCGGGACAGGCCGCGGCTACACCTTC.